The present TCR beta chain was sequenced within a study of T cells after yellow fever vaccination. Germline-derived CDR1 and CDR2 are SGHRS and YFSETQ. V shed 3 bases and J shed 6 bases, with 16 bases lying between them. The CDR3 spans 14 residues. With respect to this clonotype: What it binds is not known.

The study's findings and limits: In post-booster samples, most primary-vaccination clones reappeared (approximately 95% CD4, 70% to 90% CD8).

The authors made TCR cDNA by 5'RACE template switching, adding a universal primer site and UMIs. TCRdb reanalysed the 5' RACE reads using MiXCR and keeps one entry per CDR3 protein. The sample carries 550,000 to 750,000 distinct CDR3 sequences, approximately 13% recorded once. This TCR was sampled from a man between 25 and 39 years old who received the YFV17D yellow fever vaccine. Specimen: PBMCs, collected on the day of the yellow fever booster vaccination. V gene TRBV5-1 combines with J gene TRBJ2-7, with D unclear. CDR3: CASSSSGRPSEQYF. The CDR3 DNA sequence: TGCGCCAGCAGCTCCTCCGGCCGTCCCAGCGAGCAGTACTTC. The whole variable domain, filled in from reference TRBV5-1 and TRBJ2-7, reads KAGVTQTPRYLIKTRGQQVTLSCSPISGHRSVSWYQQTPGQGLQFLFEYFSETQRNKGNFPGRFSGRQFSNSRSEMNVSTLELGDSALYLCASSSSGRPSEQYFGPGTRLTVT.